One sample yielded the 10 T cell receptor beta chains listed below, sequenced in a study of blood T cell repertoires in COVID-19. Assay: immunoSEQ multiplex PCR; the TCRdb copy retains only in-frame clones and omits some. The sample lists around 80,000 clones, around 79% seen once, with about 5.7% in the top ten. Sequenced sample: peripheral blood. These receptor sequences come from a man in his forties or fifties with active or convalescent COVID-19.

The chain has TRBV11-2 and TRBJ2-1; possible D gene TRBD2, 6 bases. The CDR3 runs to 15 residues. V lost 5 bases and J lost 13, with 24 bases in between. In germline, CDR1 is SGHAT, CDR2 FQNNGV. CDR3 protein: CASSPLGASGDAQFF. In DNA form, the CDR3 reads TGTGCCAGCAGCCCTCTTGGGGCGTCGGGGGATGCTCAGTTCTTC.

The chain joins TRBV18 to TRBJ1-1, with TRBD1 matching over 8 bases. Germline-derived CDR1 and CDR2 are KGHSH and LQKENI. This CDR3 region has 13 residues. Unmatched junction bases numbered 7, after V lost 6 bases and J lost 7 bases. CDR3 region: CASSPDRGIEAFF. CDR3 DNA sequence: TGTGCCAGCTCCCCCGACAGGGGAATTGAAGCTTTCTTT.

The table lists this clone with a few counts. This chain uses TRBV21-1 with TRBJ2-1; no check of the table's D call, TRBD2, against the DNA was made. TRBV21-1 is a pseudogene. The CDR3 totals 16 residues. The CDR3 nucleotides read TGTGCCAGCAGCAAAGACGGGACTAGCGGCTACAATGAGCAGTTCTTC. Translation gives CASSKDGTSGYNEQFF.

In its sample, this clone was seen once. The CDR3 bases are TGCGCCAGCAACCAGGGGGGATCCCAAGAGACCCAGTACTTC. It translates to CASNQGGSQETQYF. The V call is TRBV5-1, the J call TRBJ2-5, with D tentatively TRBD1 (7 bases). Looked up from germline, CDR1 is SGHRS and CDR2 is YFSETQ. The CDR3 length is 14 residues. V lost 6 bases and J lost 1, with 13 bases in between.

V is TRBV7-2 and J is TRBJ2-3, with 9 bases lining up with TRBD2. Trimming took 5 bases from V and 5 from J; bases not matched to a gene: 8. Germline V CDR1 and CDR2: SGHTA, FQGNSA. This CDR3 spans 15 amino acids. CDR3 coding DNA: TGTGCCAGCAGCCTCGCGGGGGGGCTGCGAGATACGCAGTATTTT. It is translated as CASSLAGGLRDTQYF.

The chain couples TRBV5-4 to TRBJ2-7; 11 bases are shared with TRBD2. The V gene's germline CDR1 is SGHNT and CDR2 YYREEE (reference sequence). Trimming cost V 0 bases and J 4 bases; bases outside gene matches: 9. This CDR3 is built from 17 residues. CDR3 amino acids: CASSLGPSGGIGYEQYF. The DNA for the CDR3 is TGTGCCAGCAGCTTGGGTCCTAGCGGGGGGATTGGGTACGAGCAGTACTTC.

This clone was detected only a few times. This chain links TRBV10-2 with TRBJ1-1; D unresolved. V lost 3 bases to trimming and J lost 2 bases, with 7 bases between them. Germline V gene data show CDR1 as WSHSY and CDR2 as SAAADI. The CDR3 length is 13 residues. This CDR3 is CASSEHVNTEAFF. The CDR3 nucleotides read TGCGCCAGCAGTGAACATGTCAACACTGAAGCTTTCTTT.

The chain employs TRBV5-8 and TRBJ2-1; TRBD1 matches at 9 bases. CDR1 is SGHTS and CDR2 is YDEGEE in the germline V gene. V was clipped by 2 bases and J by 8 bases; unmatched bases: 8. The CDR3 totals 15 residues. The CDR3 DNA is TGTGCCAGCAGCTTTTCCGGGACAGGGAAGGATGAGCAGTTCTTC. Residues: CASSFSGTGKDEQFF.

The rearrangement uses TRBV28 and TRBJ1-1, with no clear D. V lost 0 bases to trimming and J lost 3 bases, with 14 bases between them. Germline V gene sequence: CDR1 MDHEN, CDR2 SYDVKM. This CDR3 is built from 16 residues. Written as DNA, the CDR3 is TGTGCCAGCAGTTTATGGAATCTTCTCGGGGACACTGAAGCTTTCTTT. It is translated as CASSLWNLLGDTEAFF. The full variable domain, in which reference TRBV28 and TRBJ1-1 provide the parts outside the CDR3, is DVKVTQSSRYLVKRTGEKVFLECVQDMDHENMFWYRQDPGLGLRLIYFSYDVKMKEKGDIPEGYSVSREKKERFSLILESASTNQTSMYLCASSLWNLLGDTEAFFGQGTRLTVV.

The V gene is TRBV6-5, the J gene TRBJ2-3, with D unresolved. Germline V CDR1 and CDR2: MNHEY, SVGAGI. The CDR3 is made up of 12 amino acids. Trimming cost V 6 bases and J 5 bases, with 9 bases left between them. CDR3 nucleotides: TGTGCCAGCAGCCCGCGAGTAGATACGCAGTATTTT. Protein: CASSPRVDTQYF.